These T cell receptor beta chains were read from a single sample in a study of cytomegalovirus exposure and HLA in healthy donors. Clones were sequenced by immunoSEQ multiplex PCR, and TCRdb holds only the in-frame ones, with some missing. The sample has approximately 70,000 clones, 94% seen once. Sequencing used PBMCs. These receptors were collected from a woman younger than 30 in good health and CMV-seronegative. The CDR3 runs from the conserved cysteine through the conserved F or W. D genes are given only for firm matches. Expanded clones are given a class, and other clones once, few, many or no size at all.

D gene	V gene	clone size	J gene	CDR3 DNA	CDR3 protein
.	TRBV10-3	.	TRBJ1-2	TGTGCCATCAGTGAGGAGGGCATAACGCAATACACCTTC	CAISEEGITQYTF
.	TRBV28	once	TRBJ2-5	TGTGCCAGCAGTTTAGAGGCTCGAGGGGAGACCCAGTACTTC	CASSLEARGETQYF
TRBD2	TRBV6-5	.	TRBJ2-3	TGTGCCAGCACCTCGGGGGGGGGCACAGATACGCAGTATTTT	CASTSGGGTDTQYF
TRBD2	TRBV7-2	.	TRBJ2-3	TGTGCCAGCAGCTCCTTTGCTAGCGGGGGGGCCGCAGATACGCAGTATTTT	CASSSFASGGAADTQYF
.	TRBV6-1	.	TRBJ1-5	TGTGCCAGCAGGCAGGGTGCCGGTCAGCCCCAGCATTTT	CASRQGAGQPQHF
.	TRBV29-1	.	TRBJ2-3	TGCAGCGTTGCCAGGACAGTGTCGGATACGCAGTATTTT	CSVARTVSDTQYF
TRBD1	TRBV5-6	.	TRBJ2-7	TGTGCCAGCAGCTCGGACAGGGTCTCCTACGAGCAGTACTTC	CASSSDRVSYEQYF
.	TRBV5-6	once	TRBJ2-3	TGTGCCAGCAGCTTGGGCTTAAGCGGCCCCACAGATACGCAGTATTTT	CASSLGLSGPTDTQYF
TRBD1	TRBV13	.	TRBJ1-1	TGTGCCAGCAGTGTCGACAGGGTGCTCACTGAAGCTTTCTTT	CASSVDRVLTEAFF
TRBD2	TRBV9	.	TRBJ2-3	TGTGCCAGCAGCGTGGGGACTAGCGGGGGACCCGAGGATACGCAGTATTTT	CASSVGTSGGPEDTQYF
TRBD1	TRBV4-2	.	TRBJ2-2	TGTGCCAGCAGCCAAGATTGGGGACAGGGGAACACCGGGGAGCTGTTTTTT	CASSQDWGQGNTGELFF
.	TRBV7-2	.	TRBJ2-3	TGTGCCACCAGAACTTCGTATAGCACAGATACGCAGTATTTT	CATRTSYSTDTQYF
.	TRBV10-3	.	TRBJ2-5	TGTGCCATCAGTGACCTCGAAAGGGGAGAGACCCAGTACTTC	CAISDLERGETQYF
TRBD1	TRBV27	.	TRBJ2-2	TGTGCCAGCAGTTTACCCGGGACAGGGGGAACCGGGGAGCTGTTTTTT	CASSLPGTGGTGELFF
TRBD2	TRBV27	.	TRBJ2-3	TGTGCCAGCAGCCTAGGACTAGCGGGGCGCCCCACAGATACGCAGTATTTT	CASSLGLAGRPTDTQYF
.	TRBV25-1	.	TRBJ2-1	TGTGCCAGCAGTGAATTCCCTAGCCCCCCAACTATTAACAATGAGCAGTTCTTC	CASSEFPSPPTINNEQFF
TRBD1	TRBV6-5	.	TRBJ2-1	TGTGCCAGCAGTGAGGACAGGGGTTACAATGAGCAGTTCTTC	CASSEDRGYNEQFF
.	TRBV4-1	.	TRBJ1-5	TGCGCCAGCAGCCAAGATGACTTCTCCCACAATCAGCCCCAGCATTTT	CASSQDDFSHNQPQHF
.	TRBV25-1	.	TRBJ2-6	TGTGCCAGCAGTGACAGCTCTGGGGCCAACGTCCTGACTTTC	CASSDSSGANVLTF
TRBD1	TRBV6-4	.	TRBJ2-2	TGTGCCAGCAGTCCTACAGGGGACACCGGGGAGCTGTTTTTT	CASSPTGDTGELFF
TRBD2	TRBV4-2	.	TRBJ2-1	TGTGCCAGCAGCCCGAGCGGGGGTTATGAGCAGTTCTTC	CASSPSGGYEQFF
.	TRBV30	.	TRBJ1-5	TGTGCCTGGAGTCGAGAGACGGGAAGCAATCAGCCCCAGCATTTT	CAWSRETGSNQPQHF
TRBD1	TRBV6-4	.	TRBJ1-2	TGTGCCAGCAGTGAAGGGACAGGGGGCGCGGATGGCTACACCTTC	CASSEGTGGADGYTF
TRBD1	TRBV2	.	TRBJ1-6	TGTGCCAGCAGTGTTGGACAGGGGACTTCACCCCTCCACTTT	CASSVGQGTSPLHF
.	TRBV29-1	.	TRBJ2-1	TGCAGCGTCGACCGACAGGGAGGCCCCTACAATGAGCAGTTCTTC	CSVDRQGGPYNEQFF
.	TRBV10-3	once	TRBJ1-1	TGTGCCATCAGTGAGTTTGCAGGGATGAACACTGAAGCTTTCTTT	CAISEFAGMNTEAFF
.	TRBV5-1	.	TRBJ1-1	TGCGCCAGCAGCTTGGGACAGTTCACTGAAGCTTTCTTT	CASSLGQFTEAFF
.	TRBV7-9	.	TRBJ1-1	TGTGCCAGCAGCTCTCCAGGGCGTACTGAAGCTTTCTTT	CASSSPGRTEAFF
.	TRBV6-5	.	TRBJ2-3	TGTGCCAGCAGCTCCTACCCGGACAGCCTAGATACGCAGTATTTT	CASSSYPDSLDTQYF
TRBD1	TRBV27	.	TRBJ1-1	TGTGCCAGCAGTACTAGGGGGCGGACTGAAGCTTTCTTT	CASSTRGRTEAFF
TRBD1	TRBV6-6	.	TRBJ1-1	TGTGCCAGCAGTTACTCGACAGGGGAAGGAATTGAAGCTTTCTTT	CASSYSTGEGIEAFF
.	TRBV7-2	.	TRBJ2-7	TGTGCCAGCAGCTTATTTTACAGTTCCTACGAGCAGTACTTC	CASSLFYSSYEQYF
.	TRBV15	.	TRBJ2-5	TGTGCCACCAGCAGAGTGAGTGAGACCCAGTACTTC	CATSRVSETQYF
TRBD2	TRBV19	.	TRBJ2-3	TGTGCCACCGGGCAAGCGGGGATCACAGATACGCAGTATTTT	CATGQAGITDTQYF
.	TRBV4-1	.	TRBJ2-2	TGCGCCAGCAGCCAAGATAGGGGGTATTCCGACACCGGGGAGCTGTTTTTT	CASSQDRGYSDTGELFF
TRBD2	TRBV2	.	TRBJ2-7	TGTGCCAGCAGTGAAGCGCTTCGGTTACTAGCGGGAGACTACGAGCAGTACTTC	CASSEALRLLAGDYEQYF
TRBD2	TRBV7-2	.	TRBJ2-1	TGTGCCAGCAGCTTAATTTCTAGCGGAGCTCTGTTGGATGAGCAGTTCTTC	CASSLISSGALLDEQFF
.	TRBV19	.	TRBJ2-5	TGTGCCAGTACCCCCGGGCAGGGGTTGAGGGAGACCCAGTACTTC	CASTPGQGLRETQYF
TRBD1	TRBV9	.	TRBJ2-2	TGTGCCAGCAGCTCACAGGGGGCCGCGAACACCGGGGAGCTGTTTTTT	CASSSQGAANTGELFF
.	TRBV27	once	TRBJ1-2	TGTGCCAGCAGTTCCGGTAACTATGGCTACACCTTC	CASSSGNYGYTF
.	TRBV4-1	.	TRBJ2-6	TGCGCCAGCAGCCAAGATCTCAACAGGATCCTCTCTGGGGCCAACGTCCTGACTTTC	CASSQDLNRILSGANVLTF
TRBD1	TRBV28	.	TRBJ2-7	TGTGCCAGCAGTAACAGGGACAGGATTTACGAGCAGTACTTC	CASSNRDRIYEQYF
.	TRBV14	.	TRBJ2-5	TGTGCCAGCAGCCGAACTCGAGAGACCCAGTACTTC	CASSRTRETQYF
.	TRBV10-2	.	TRBJ2-5	TGCGCCACTCAGCAGGGCGAGACCCAGTACTTC	CATQQGETQYF
TRBD1	TRBV5-4	.	TRBJ1-4	TGTGCCAGCAGCCCGGGACAGCTTAATGAAAAACTGTTTTTT	CASSPGQLNEKLFF
TRBD2	TRBV28	.	TRBJ2-2	TGTGCCAGCAGTTCCGCGAGCGGGAGTGTGTACACCGGGGAGCTGTTTTTT	CASSSASGSVYTGELFF
TRBD1	TRBV4-2	once	TRBJ2-7	TGTGCCAGCAGCCAAGAAGGGGACAGGACCTACGAGCAGTACTTC	CASSQEGDRTYEQYF
TRBD2	TRBV4-2	.	TRBJ2-3	TGTGCCAGCACATTTAGCGGGGAACTCACAGATACGCAGTATTTT	CASTFSGELTDTQYF
.	TRBV18	.	TRBJ1-1	TGTGCCAGCTCACGTGAGGGAAGGGAAATGAACACTGAAGCTTTCTTT	CASSREGREMNTEAFF
TRBD1	TRBV7-9	.	TRBJ2-7	TGTGCCAGCAGCCATTTGACAGGGAACTACGAGCAGTACTTC	CASSHLTGNYEQYF
.	TRBV2	.	TRBJ2-7	TGTGCCAGCAAGTATAGGGCGGGCTCTGCCTCCTACGAGCAGTACTTC	CASKYRAGSASYEQYF
.	TRBV27	.	TRBJ1-5	TGTGCCAGCAGTTCCGGGGGGTATCAGCCCCAGCATTTT	CASSSGGYQPQHF
TRBD2	TRBV9	medium-sized	TRBJ2-3	TGTGCCAGCAGCCCTCAGACTAGCGGGGTGCCAGATACGCAGTATTTT	CASSPQTSGVPDTQYF
.	TRBV7-8	.	TRBJ1-2	TGTGCCAGCAGCTTAGACAGATTGAACTATGGCTACACCTTC	CASSLDRLNYGYTF
TRBD1	TRBV30	.	TRBJ1-1	TGTGCCGTTCGACAGGGGGGCACTGAAGCTTTCTTT	CAVRQGGTEAFF
.	TRBV28	.	TRBJ2-7	TGTGCCAGCAGAAATTCCCAGGGTTCCACCTACGAGCAGTACTTC	CASRNSQGSTYEQYF
.	TRBV4-3	.	TRBJ1-6	TGCGCCAGCAGCCAAGACAGCTCCTATAATTCACCCCTCCACTTT	CASSQDSSYNSPLHF
TRBD2	TRBV29-1	.	TRBJ2-4	TGCAGCGTCATGACTAGCGCAGCCAAAAACATTCAGTACTTC	CSVMTSAAKNIQYF
.	TRBV27	.	TRBJ1-4	TGTGCCAGCTCCGGACAGCTTAATGAAAAACTGTTTTTT	CASSGQLNEKLFF